Following are 6 T cell receptor beta chains from one sample sequenced in a study of blood T cells in healthy people across ages. It was with a sample-barcoded 5' primer and a J-beta primer mix that a second PCR of roughly 7 to 12 cycles was run. TCRdb recomputed calls from the 5' RACE reads with MiXCR, one row per CDR3 protein. The table lists 2 million or so distinct CDR3 sequences, about 50% of them singletons. Sequenced: blood. Source of these receptors: a woman aged 35 to 49 in good health.

This clonotype was counted only a few times. J is TRBJ2-4 and V is TRBV20-1; the match to TRBD1 covers 8 bases. CDR3 length: 14 residues. J gave up 6 bases and V 5 bases, and 9 bases lay outside the gene matches. CDR1 and CDR2 from the germline V gene are DFQATT and SNEGSKA (reference sequence). The CDR3, as DNA: TGCAGTGCTTCCGTGACAGGGGCCCCAAACATTCAGTACTTC. The encoded protein is CSASVTGAPNIQYF.

The chain carries TRBV25-1 and TRBJ2-5; TRBD1 matches 10 bases. Per the germline V gene, CDR1 is MGHDK and CDR2 is SYGVNS. Trimming removed 8 bases from V and 5 bases from J; junction bases left unmatched: 8. This CDR3 is 14 amino acids long. CDR3 in amino acids: CASLGQGWVETQYF. Written as DNA, the CDR3 is TGTGCCAGCTTGGGACAGGGGTGGGTTGAGACCCAGTACTTC. Full variable domain (missing parts from reference TRBV25-1 and TRBJ2-5): EADIYQTPRYLVIGTGKKITLECSQTMGHDKMYWYQQDPGMELHLIHYSYGVNSTEKGDLSSESTVSRIRTEHFPLTLESARPSHTSQYLCASLGQGWVETQYFGPGTRLLVL.

This rearrangement joins TRBV5-1 to TRBJ2-4; TRBD1 agrees at 10 bases. The closer fit of TRBJ2-7 to the DNA end suggests the J call may be wrong. Germline CDR1 SGHRS, CDR2 YFSETQ. This CDR3 is built from 16 residues. CDR3 sequence: CASSLESGTGANEQYF. In nucleotides, the CDR3 is TGCGCCAGCAGCTTGGAGTCTGGGACAGGGGCCAACGAGCAGTACTTC.

As for this clonotype: At one end, the junction sequence differs from germline, possibly due to a read error. The chain couples TRBV7-7 to TRBJ2-5; no reliable D call. CDR3 length: 13 amino acids. CDR1 and CDR2 from the germline V gene are SSHAT and FNYEAQ (reference sequence). CDR3 loop: CASSFYVQETQYF. CDR3 in DNA: TGTGCTAGCAGCTTTTATGTACAAGAGACCCAGTACTTC.

The chain is built from TRBV29-1 and TRBJ2-5; TRBD1 matches 7 bases. Per germline, CDR1 SQVTM and CDR2 ANQGSEA. The CDR3 totals 13 residues. With V trimmed by 2 bases and J by 2 bases, 2 bases remained unmatched. The CDR3 protein is CSVEPTGQETQYF. The CDR3 coding sequence is TGCAGCGTTGAACCGACAGGGCAAGAGACCCAGTACTTC.

V and J are TRBV11-2 and TRBJ2-7, with D perhaps TRBD1 (6 bases). Between the trimmed V and J ends, which lost 8 bases and 2 bases, there was a span of 19 bases. The CDR3 has 15 residues. The germline gives CDR1 SGHAT, CDR2 FQNNGV. CDR3 sequence reads: CASRTNQGRAYEQYF. The CDR3 bases are TGTGCCAGCCGTACCAATCAGGGGAGAGCCTACGAGCAGTACTTC.